The 21 T cell receptor beta chains listed next were all sequenced from one sample in a study of CD4 T cells in relation to SARS-CoV-2 and coronaviruses. Sequencing used immunoSEQ multiplex PCR; TCRdb keeps in-frame clones, though not all of them. This table has just over 25,000 clones, around three quarters appearing once. Before the COVID-19 pandemic, during about 2010-2018, CD4+ T cells were taken from unexposed donors. CD4+ T cells were isolated from the cells after nine to eleven days of culture. These receptors are not linked to any known antigen. What was sequenced was CD4+ T cells from PBMCs, cultured in vitro. The receptors shown here come from a human donor in good health.

The V gene is TRBV18, the J gene TRBJ1-3; 8 bases agree with TRBD1. In germline, CDR1 is KGHSH, CDR2 LQKENI. With V trimmed by 8 bases and J by 4 bases, 4 bases remained unmatched. The CDR3 runs to 13 residues. CDR3 protein: CASRQGSGNTIYF. CDR3 nucleotides: TGTGCCAGCCGACAGGGGAGCGGAAACACCATATATTTT. The full variable domain, rest sourced from reference TRBV18 and TRBJ1-3, is NAGVMQNPRHLVRRRGQEARLRCSPMKGHSHVYWYRQLPEEGLKFMVYLQKENIIDESGMPKERFSAEFPKEGPSILRIQQVVRGDSAAYFCASRQGSGNTIYFGEGSWLTVV.

This chain links TRBV6-2 or TRBV6-3 with TRBJ2-5; no clear D. V lost 5 bases to trimming and J lost 5 bases, with 15 bases between them. Germline V gene data show CDR1 as MNHEY and CDR2 as SVGEGT. The CDR3 extends over 14 amino acids. The CDR3 nucleotides read TGTGCCAGCAGTAGCCCAGCGTATGGGGAGACCCAGTACTTC. This encodes CASSSPAYGETQYF.

The rearrangement joins TRBV18 to TRBJ1-1; D is unresolved. Germline V gives CDR1 KGHSH, CDR2 LQKENI. V was clipped by 4 bases and J by 7 bases, with 10 bases between them. The CDR3 is 12 amino acids. DNA for the CDR3: TGTGCCAGCTCACTGAGACGCGATGAAGCTTTCTTT. Its protein is CASSLRRDEAFF.

For the CDR3, the DNA is TGTGCTAGTGGTTTGGCAAGGGACAGTGGGGTTAGCTCCTATAATTCACCCCTCCACTTT. Its translation is CASGLARDSGVSSYNSPLHF. The J gene is TRBJ1-6, the V gene TRBV12-5, with 7 bases that match TRBD1. The germline V gene encodes CDR1 LGHNT and CDR2 FRNRAP. Unmatched junction bases numbered 12, after V lost 1 base and J lost 0 bases. CDR3 length: 20 residues.

This chain connects TRBV7-6 to TRBJ2-3; no definite D call. The germline gives CDR1 SGHVS, CDR2 FNYEAQ. The CDR3 has 11 residues. The V end lost 4 bases, the J end lost 3 bases, and 2 bases lay between the germline ends. The CDR3 nucleotides read TGTGCCAGCAGCTCGACAGATACGCAGTATTTT. Translation gives CASSSTDTQYF.

The rearrangement joins TRBV29-1 to TRBJ2-7; D perhaps matches TRBD1 (5 bases). V was trimmed by 8 bases and J by 3 bases, leaving 14 bases between them. CDR1 is SQVTM and CDR2 is ANQGSEA in the germline V gene. CDR3 length equals 12 residues. The CDR3 sequence: CSIGRDHYEQYF. The CDR3 DNA is TGCAGCATAGGCAGGGATCACTACGAGCAGTACTTC.

V usage is TRBV6-5 and J usage is TRBJ1-5, with 7 nucleotides matching TRBD1. The germline V gene encodes CDR1 MNHEY and CDR2 SVGAGI. Trimming took 5 bases from V and 9 from J; bases not matched to a gene: 7. The CDR3 has 13 amino acids. The CDR3: CASSPGQVRPQHF. The CDR3 DNA reads TGTGCCAGCAGTCCCGGACAGGTCCGGCCCCAGCATTTT.

The chain links TRBV7-2 to TRBJ2-7; perhaps TRBD1 as D (6 bases). The V gene lost 3 bases and the J gene lost 6 bases, with 12 bases spanning the gap. Germline lookup yields CDR1 SGHTA and CDR2 FQGNSA. The CDR3 covers 13 residues. The CDR3 sequence is CASSFELGGEQYF. The CDR3 bases are TGTGCCAGCAGCTTTGAATTAGGGGGCGAGCAGTACTTC.

V usage is TRBV11-2 and J usage is TRBJ2-7; 7 bases are shared with TRBD2. Germline CDR1 and CDR2: SGHAT and FQNNGV. The V gene end was trimmed by 3 bases and the J gene end by 0 bases; junction bases not matched to a gene: 8. The CDR3 spans 16 residues. DNA of the CDR3: TGTGCCAGCAGCTTTGGGCCAGCGGGGATCTCCTACGAGCAGTACTTC. Translating gives CASSFGPAGISYEQYF. Supplemented by reference TRBV11-2 and TRBJ2-7, the full variable domain reads EAGVAQSPRYKIIEKRQSVAFWCNPISGHATLYWYQQILGQGPKLLIQFQNNGVVDDSQLPKDRFSAERLKGVDSTLKIQPAKLEDSAVYLCASSFGPAGISYEQYFGPGTRLTVT.

The chain recombines TRBV7-7 with TRBJ2-5; possibly TRBD1 or TRBD2 for D (5 bases each). The CDR3 runs 13 residues. Trimming removed 5 bases from V and 4 bases from J, with 11 bases in between. Germline loops: CDR1 SSHAT, CDR2 FNYEAQ (reference sequence). The CDR3 spells CASSRGERETQYF. DNA of the CDR3: TGTGCCAGCAGCCGAGGGGAGCGAGAGACCCAGTACTTC.

The chain has TRBV5-1 and TRBJ1-1; no clear D gene. CDR3 size: 13 residues. Germline values: CDR1 SGHRS, CDR2 YFSETQ. V was trimmed by 2 bases and J by 1 base, leaving 6 bases between them. CDR3 in amino acids: CASSFEANTEAFF. In DNA form, the CDR3 reads TGCGCCAGCAGCTTTGAGGCGAACACTGAAGCTTTCTTT.

V gene TRBV5-1 combines with J gene TRBJ2-1, with D possibly being TRBD2 (6 bases). The CDR3 length is 14 residues. Germline loops: CDR1 SGHRS, CDR2 YFSETQ. V lost 6 bases and J lost 2, with 12 bases in between. The CDR3: CASTLPGAYNEQFF. The CDR3, as DNA: TGCGCCAGCACCCTACCGGGGGCCTACAATGAGCAGTTCTTC.

J is TRBJ2-4 and V is TRBV6-2 or TRBV6-3; a weak D match, TRBD1 (8 bases). The CDR3 sequence is 17 residues long. The germline CDR1 and CDR2 sequences are MNHEY and SVGEGT. V was trimmed by 2 bases and J by 4 bases, leaving 18 bases between them. The CDR3: CASSYVGGDRTKNIQYF. CDR3 sequence (DNA): TGTGCCAGCAGTTACGTAGGGGGGGACAGGACGAAAAACATTCAGTACTTC.

The chain has TRBV2 and TRBJ1-2; 7 positions match TRBD1. This CDR3 has 13 residues. The germline V gene encodes CDR1 SNHLY and CDR2 FYNNEI. V shed 7 bases, J shed 7 bases, and the junction held 9 bases outside the gene matches. CDR3 sequence (DNA): TGTGCCAGCACCGCGGCCAACAGGGGTGGCTACACCTTC. Encoded protein: CASTAANRGGYTF.

The CDR3 is CASSFTIPSGNTIYF. CDR3 nucleotide sequence: TGTGCCAGCAGTTTCACCATTCCCTCTGGAAACACCATATATTTT. The V call is TRBV28, the J call TRBJ1-3, with D unresolved. The CDR3 runs to 15 residues. Deletions cut 3 bases from V and 0 bases from J, with 9 bases between. Germline V gives CDR1 MDHEN, CDR2 SYDVKM.

The chain couples TRBV18 to TRBJ2-1; D gene ambiguous. V lost 3 bases and J 10 bases, leaving 10 bases between the germline ends. The CDR3 has 12 residues. Germline assignment: CDR1 KGHSH and CDR2 LQKENI. CDR3 protein: CASSPPDTEQFF. The DNA for the CDR3 is TGTGCCAGCTCACCCCCCGACACCGAGCAGTTCTTC.

J is TRBJ2-7 and V is TRBV20-1, with TRBD2 matching 7 bases. The junction had 7 bases not matched to a gene; V was cut back by 3 bases and J by 2 bases. Germline V gene sequence: CDR1 DFQATT, CDR2 SNEGSKA (reference sequence). There are 14 residues in the CDR3. Here the CDR3 reads CSASAGLGTYEQYF. The CDR3 nucleotides are TGCAGTGCTAGTGCTGGACTAGGGACCTACGAGCAGTACTTC.

This clone is categorized as medium-sized. V is TRBV19 and J is TRBJ2-7; the match to TRBD1 covers 12 bases. This CDR3 spans 14 amino acids. Germline CDR1 reads LNHDA; CDR2 reads SQIVND (reference sequence). Trimming at V came to 8 bases and at J to 5 bases, leaving 7 bases not matched to a gene. The DNA for the CDR3 is TGTGCCAGTTCACCGGGACAGGGGGCTAACGAGCAGTACTTC. It codes for CASSPGQGANEQYF.

This chain links TRBV25-1 with TRBJ1-1; possible D gene TRBD1, 5 bases. The CDR3 extends over 13 amino acids. Trimming shortened V by 6 bases and J by 0 bases, and 8 bases separated the two germline ends. The germline V gene has CDR1 MGHDK and CDR2 SYGVNS. The CDR3, as DNA: TGTGCCAGCAGCAGGGATATGAACACTGAAGCTTTCTTT. Translating it yields CASSRDMNTEAFF.

This sequence joins TRBV6-6 and TRBJ1-5; D possibly corresponds to TRBD1 (6 bases). There are 14 residues in the CDR3. Germline lookup yields CDR1 MNHNY and CDR2 SVGAGI (reference sequence). V was clipped by 10 bases and J by 0 bases, with 13 bases between them. The CDR3 spells CANSPGHSNQPQHF. The CDR3 coding sequence is TGTGCCAACTCCCCGGGACATAGCAATCAGCCCCAGCATTTT.

The gene calls are TRBV19 and TRBJ2-1; D is possibly TRBD1 (5 bases). Germline lookup yields CDR1 LNHDA and CDR2 SQIVND (reference sequence). V was trimmed by 3 bases and J by 6 bases, leaving 12 bases between them. The CDR3 has 14 residues. The CDR3, as DNA: TGTGCCAGTAGTATCCTCTTACAGGTCAATGAGCAGTTCTTC. It codes for CASSILLQVNEQFF. The whole variable domain, filled in from reference TRBV19 and TRBJ2-1, reads DGGITQSPKYLFRKEGQNVTLSCEQNLNHDAMYWYRQDPGQGLRLIYYSQIVNDFQKGDIAEGYSVSREKKESFPLTVTSAQKNPTAFYLCASSILLQVNEQFFGPGTRLTVL.